This T cell receptor beta chain comes out of a study of naive and memory T cell subsets. This clonotype has ten or more counts. V lost 5 bases to trimming and J lost 6 bases, with 13 bases between them. Germline V gives CDR1 SGHTA, CDR2 FQGNSA. The CDR3 is 13 residues long. Described treatment: skin biopsy from PPD injection site in Mantoux-positive individual. The library had UMIs added by 3' ligation of an oligonucleotide to TCR cDNA. Four PCR rounds used nested alpha and beta constant region primers plus the SP2 primer. TCRdb re-called the UMI-ligation and nested PCR reads through MiXCR, storing one row per CDR3 protein. Among 35,000 to 40,000 distinct CDR3 sequences listed, approximately 11% were seen once.

Specimen: skin, collected from a tuberculin skin test site. This chain links TRBV7-2 with TRBJ1-2, with D possibly being TRBD1 (5 bases). This receptor was obtained from an adult in good health. CDR3 in DNA: TGTGCCAGCAGCCTAGGGGTCCGGGATGGCTACACCTTC. Protein sequence: CASSLGVRDGYTF. Supplemented by reference TRBV7-2 and TRBJ1-2, the full variable domain reads GAGVSQSPSNKVTEKGKDVELRCDPISGHTALYWYRQSLGQGLEFLIYFQGNSAPDKSGLPSDRFSAERTGGSVSTLTIQRTQQEDSAVYLCASSLGVRDGYTFGSGTRLTVV.